The text below deals with one TCR beta chain. Libraries were prepared by immunoSEQ multiplex PCR; TCRdb keeps only in-frame clonotypes and omits some of them. The profile shows around 2,500 clones, approximately 89% of them singletons. The sample belongs to a study of neoadjuvant nivolumab and ipilimumab in lung cancer. Sequenced here: tumor tissue, sampled before neoadjuvant nivolumab, alone or with ipilimumab. The clonotype comes from an adult with non-small cell lung cancer.

This CDR3 reads CASSPGSVRMETQYF. In nucleotides, the CDR3 is TGTGCCAGCAGCCCCGGGAGTGTTAGGATGGAGACCCAGTACTTC. The V gene is TRBV7-8, the J gene TRBJ2-5, with D tentatively TRBD2 (6 bases). Germline V gene sequence: CDR1 SGHVS, CDR2 FQNEAQ. There are 15 residues in the CDR3. V shed 5 bases and J shed 5 bases, with 18 bases lying between them.